Sequencing of this T cell receptor (beta chain) was carried out in a study of CD8 T cells in Susac syndrome (dated by TCRdb to the late 2010s). Study-wide context: The study used repertoire sequencing to test whether antigen drove CD8+ T cell activation and differentiation in Susac syndrome. Here is what the overall study found, with its caveats: The study acknowledged that relatively few individuals were included in the TCR sequencing and HLA analysis.

RNA was extracted using the RNeasy kit, and roughly 0.5 to 1 microgram was reverse transcribed with random hexamers. The immunoSEQ multiplex PCR assay, which covers 54 Vbeta and 13 Jbeta segments, was used to amplify TCR beta CDR3 regions. PCR amplification bias was corrected using a synthetic template baseline for primer optimization and computational correction. The published analysis was carried out like this. Reads were assigned to V, D and J genes according to IMGT and analyzed in immunoSEQ Analyzer, with only productive sequences retained. Clonality was computed as one minus Shannon entropy normalized by log2 of the number of productive unique sequences. For each patient and control, public and private clones were evaluated within the 100 most prevalent clones. Clones were defined as Susac-specific when absent from the healthy and MS cohorts, from about 970 published viral clones and from other ImmuneACCESS disease sequences. The public reads were quality trimmed at Q25 with fastp and then assembled into clones with MiXCR by TCRdb, keeping productive beta chains. All rows with the same CDR3 protein become a single entry with the most common DNA and genes. V and J calls and clone size were set by TCRdb, not the authors. The sample includes about 200,000 distinct CDR3 sequences, with 85% to 95% observed a single time. The biggest ten clones account for approximately 0.1% of the sample.

The V end loses 4 bases and the J end loses 0 bases, and a stretch of 13 bases separates them. CDR1 is given as LGHDT and CDR2 as YNNKEL, both from the germline V gene (reference sequence). There are 17 amino acids in the CDR3, from cysteine to phenylalanine inclusive. Only the CDR3 portion is preserved as DNA: 51 bases, with reading frame beginning at the first base. High-throughput TCR beta sequencing profiled peripheral blood CD8+ and CD4+ T cells from healthy donors, Susac syndrome patients and multiple sclerosis patients. The healthy donors served as controls matched for age and sex. CD8+ TEMRA cells were enriched by FACS, while bulk CD8+ and CD4+ T cells were purified by magnetic negative isolation. Blood was drawn into EDTA tubes, processed within 24 hours, and PBMCs were isolated by density gradient centrifugation. PBMCs destined for TCR sequencing were cryopreserved in liquid nitrogen and later thawed in a 37 °C water bath. A purity of at least 90% was achieved for sorted or isolated CD4+, CD8+ and CD8+ TEMRA cells.

In the case of this clonotype: The clone's antigen remains unknown. No base qualities exist here, and no much larger clone lies one base off it.

Specimen: CD4+ T cells from PBMCs. The chain is made from TRBV3-1 and TRBJ2-6; the D element might be TRBD1 or TRBD2, as each aligns at 5 bases. The sequence derives from a human donor in good health. At the DNA level, the sequence is TGTGCCAGCAGCCCGGGGACCCCATCCTCTGGGGCCAACGTCCTGACTTTC. This translates into CASSPGTPSSGANVLTF.